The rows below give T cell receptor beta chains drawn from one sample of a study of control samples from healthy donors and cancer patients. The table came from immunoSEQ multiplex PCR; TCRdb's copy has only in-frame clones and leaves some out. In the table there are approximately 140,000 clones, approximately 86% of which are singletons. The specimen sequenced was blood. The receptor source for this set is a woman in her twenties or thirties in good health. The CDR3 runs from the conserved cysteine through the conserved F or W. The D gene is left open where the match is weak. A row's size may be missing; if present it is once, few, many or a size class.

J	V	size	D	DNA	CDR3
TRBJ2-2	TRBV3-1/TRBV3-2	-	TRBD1	TGTGCCAGCAGCCTCCCATGGGACAGGGGAACCGGGGAGCTGTTTTTT	CASSLPWDRGTGELFF
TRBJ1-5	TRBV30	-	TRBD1	TGTGCCTGGAGTGCCCGGACAGGGGTCAGGCAGCCCCAGCATTTT	CAWSARTGVRQPQHF
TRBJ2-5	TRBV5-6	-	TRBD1	TGTGCCAGCACCAGACAGGGGTGGGAGACCCAGTACTTC	CASTRQGWETQYF
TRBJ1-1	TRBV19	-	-	TGTGCCAGTACTGCCGTCGGGGTAAAGGCCGTCACTGAAGCTTTCTTT	CASTAVGVKAVTEAFF
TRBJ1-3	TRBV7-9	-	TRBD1	TGTGCCAGCAGCTTAGTGTGGGACAGTCGGGCTGGAAACACCATATATTTT	CASSLVWDSRAGNTIYF
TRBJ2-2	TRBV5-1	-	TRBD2	TGCGCCAGCACCTGGGGGGGTACAGCGAACACCGGGGAGCTGTTTTTT	CASTWGGTANTGELFF
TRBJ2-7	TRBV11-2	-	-	TGTGCCAGCAGCTCCCCGGGAACAAGGAGGGTCTACGAGCAGTACTTC	CASSSPGTRRVYEQYF
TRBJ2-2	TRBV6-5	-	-	TGTGCCAGCAGCTTCTCCGCCGGGGAGCTGTTTTTT	CASSFSAGELFF
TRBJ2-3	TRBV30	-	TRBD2	TGTGCCTGGAGTCCCCAAGAAAATCCCTCTCTAGCGGGAGGGCTGTATACGCAGTATTTT	CAWSPQENPSLAGGLYTQYF
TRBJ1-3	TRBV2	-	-	TGTGCCAGCGGACCGGGACGGGGAAACACCATATATTTT	CASGPGRGNTIYF
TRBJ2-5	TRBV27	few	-	TGTGCCAGCAGGGGACGGCGGATGCAAGAGACCCAGTACTTC	CASRGRRMQETQYF
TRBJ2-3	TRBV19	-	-	TGTGCCAGTAGTGAGCAGGGGATCCGAGGCACAGATACGCAGTATTTT	CASSEQGIRGTDTQYF
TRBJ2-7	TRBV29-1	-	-	TGCAGCGTTGAGCCCATCGGGGACCAATACGAGCAGTACTTC	CSVEPIGDQYEQYF
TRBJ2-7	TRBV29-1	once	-	TGCAGCGCCGGGGGCATCGAGGTGTACGAGCAGTACTTC	CSAGGIEVYEQYF
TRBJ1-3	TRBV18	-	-	TGTGCCAGCTCACCAGAAAACTTACGCTCTGGAAACACCATATATTTT	CASSPENLRSGNTIYF
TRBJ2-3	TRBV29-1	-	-	TGCAGCGTTGGGGAATCGGATACGCAGTATTTT	CSVGESDTQYF
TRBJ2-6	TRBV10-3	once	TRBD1	TGTGCCATCACAGGGGGAAGTCCCAGCTCTGGGGCCAACGTCCTGACTTTC	CAITGGSPSSGANVLTF
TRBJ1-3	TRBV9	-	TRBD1	TGTGCCAGCAGCGTAGCGGCAGGGGGCCTCAGCACCATATATTTT	CASSVAAGGLSTIYF
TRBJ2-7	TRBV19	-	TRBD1	TGTGCCAGTAGTATAGCCGCAGGGGGCTTATACGAGCAGTACTTC	CASSIAAGGLYEQYF
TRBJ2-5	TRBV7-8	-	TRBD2	TGTGCCAGCAGCCCGTCCGCGGGAGTTGTTGAGACCCAGTACTTC	CASSPSAGVVETQYF
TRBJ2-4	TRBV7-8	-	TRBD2	TGTGCCAGCAGCCTAGCGGGAGTTGGGAACATTCAGTACTTC	CASSLAGVGNIQYF
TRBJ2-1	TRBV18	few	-	TGTGCCAGTTTGGACTACAATGAGCAGTTCTTC	CASLDYNEQFF
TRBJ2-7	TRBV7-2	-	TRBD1	TGTGCCAGCAGCTTGTCGGGACAGGGGGCGTACGAGCAGTACTTC	CASSLSGQGAYEQYF
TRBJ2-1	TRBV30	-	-	TGTGCCTGGAGTGTAGCGGCCCAAATCGCGGAGCAGTTCTTC	CAWSVAAQIAEQFF
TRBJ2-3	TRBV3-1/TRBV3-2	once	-	TGTGCCAGCAGCCGACCGGGTAACACAGATACGCAGTATTTT	CASSRPGNTDTQYF
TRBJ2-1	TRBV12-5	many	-	TGTGCTAGTGGTTTGGCCCTGGCCGGTAATGAGCAGTTCTTC	CASGLALAGNEQFF
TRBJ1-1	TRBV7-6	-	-	TGTGCCAGCAGCCCAGGACTCATGAACACTGAAGCTTTCTTT	CASSPGLMNTEAFF
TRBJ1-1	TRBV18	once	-	TGTGCCAGCTCACCATCCACGGCGGTGAACACTGAAGCTTTCTTT	CASSPSTAVNTEAFF
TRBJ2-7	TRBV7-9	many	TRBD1	TGTGCCAGCAGCTTAGCAGGGGGCCTCTACGAGCAGTACTTC	CASSLAGGLYEQYF
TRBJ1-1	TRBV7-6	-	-	TGTGCCAGCAGCCCCGCTTTCGGCCGCAGGACTGAAGCTTTCTTT	CASSPAFGRRTEAFF
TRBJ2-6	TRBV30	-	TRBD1	TGTGCCTGGACAGGGGGCACTGGGGCCAACGTCCTGACTTTC	CAWTGGTGANVLTF
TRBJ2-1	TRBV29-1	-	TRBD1	TGCAGCGTTGTAAGGACAGGGAATGAGCAGTTCTTC	CSVVRTGNEQFF
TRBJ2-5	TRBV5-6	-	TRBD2	TGTGCCAGCAGCTTAGCGGGAGGCCACGAGGAGACCCAGTACTTC	CASSLAGGHEETQYF
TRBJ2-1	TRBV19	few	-	TGTGCCAGCAGGGGTTTCGAAAACTACAATGAGCAGTTCTTC	CASRGFENYNEQFF
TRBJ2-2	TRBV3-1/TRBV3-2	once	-	TGTGCCAGCAGCCAAGCGGCGAACACCGGGGAGCTGTTTTTT	CASSQAANTGELFF
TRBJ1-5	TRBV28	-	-	TGTGCCAGCAGTGTCCCTCTTACTAGGAATCAGCCCCAGCATTTT	CASSVPLTRNQPQHF
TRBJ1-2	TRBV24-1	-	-	TGTGCCACCAGGTCGTGGGACTCTGGCTACACCTTC	CATRSWDSGYTF
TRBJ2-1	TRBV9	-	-	TGTGCCAGCAGCTTTATCGGGGGTAGCAATTACAATGAGCAGTTCTTC	CASSFIGGSNYNEQFF
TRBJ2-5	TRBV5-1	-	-	TGCGCCAGCAGGCGGGACGGGGGATTGGAGACCCAGTACTTC	CASRRDGGLETQYF
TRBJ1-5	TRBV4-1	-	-	TGCGCCAGCAGCCAAGTTTTCTCAGGGAGCAATCAGCCCCAGCATTTT	CASSQVFSGSNQPQHF
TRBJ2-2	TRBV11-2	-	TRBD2	TGTGCCAGCAGGATCAGGGGGACTAGCGGGATGGTCGGGGAGCTGTTTTTT	CASRIRGTSGMVGELFF
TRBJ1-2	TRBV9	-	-	TGTGCCAGCAGCGTAGGGAAGGGAAACTATGGCTACACCTTC	CASSVGKGNYGYTF
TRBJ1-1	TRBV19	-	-	TGTGCCAGTAGTATAGATGGGCGGGGGAACACTGAAGCTTTCTTT	CASSIDGRGNTEAFF
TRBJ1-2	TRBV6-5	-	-	TGTGCCAGCAGTCCCCAGGCTGGGGAAAATGGCTACACCTTC	CASSPQAGENGYTF
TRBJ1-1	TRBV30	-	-	TGTGCCTGGAGTGTAATTTGGACGGGCACTGAAGCTTTCTTT	CAWSVIWTGTEAFF
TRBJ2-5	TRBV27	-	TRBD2	TGTGCCAGCAGTGGAGATAGCGGGAGGGCGGAGACCCAGTACTTC	CASSGDSGRAETQYF
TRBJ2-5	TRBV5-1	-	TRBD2	TGCGCCAGCAGCTTGACTAGCGGGAGGGAGGAGACCCAGTACTTC	CASSLTSGREETQYF
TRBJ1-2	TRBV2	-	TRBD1	TGTGCCAGCAGTTTTGACAGGGGGCTTGGCTATGGCTACACCTTC	CASSFDRGLGYGYTF
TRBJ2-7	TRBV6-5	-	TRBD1	TGTGCCAGCACCAACGGACAGGGGGCGTTCGAGCAGTACTTC	CASTNGQGAFEQYF
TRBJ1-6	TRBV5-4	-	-	TGTGCCAGCAGCTCCACCCAGGGTGGCTCCTATAATTCACCCCTCCACTTT	CASSSTQGGSYNSPLHF
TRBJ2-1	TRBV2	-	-	TGTGCCAGCACCCAGGTTGGGCCTTACAATGAGCAGTTCTTC	CASTQVGPYNEQFF
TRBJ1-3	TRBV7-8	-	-	TGTGCCAGCAGCCTTAGAGGACGATCGGACAGTTTCTCTGGAAACACCATATATTTT	CASSLRGRSDSFSGNTIYF
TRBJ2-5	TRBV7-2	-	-	TGTGCCAGCAGCCCAGGAACATCTTTCGTGACGGACAAAGAGACCCAGTACTTC	CASSPGTSFVTDKETQYF
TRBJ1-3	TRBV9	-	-	TGTGCCAGCAGCTCTTCCTTGGACCCGGGGTACTCTGGAAACACCATATATTTT	CASSSSLDPGYSGNTIYF